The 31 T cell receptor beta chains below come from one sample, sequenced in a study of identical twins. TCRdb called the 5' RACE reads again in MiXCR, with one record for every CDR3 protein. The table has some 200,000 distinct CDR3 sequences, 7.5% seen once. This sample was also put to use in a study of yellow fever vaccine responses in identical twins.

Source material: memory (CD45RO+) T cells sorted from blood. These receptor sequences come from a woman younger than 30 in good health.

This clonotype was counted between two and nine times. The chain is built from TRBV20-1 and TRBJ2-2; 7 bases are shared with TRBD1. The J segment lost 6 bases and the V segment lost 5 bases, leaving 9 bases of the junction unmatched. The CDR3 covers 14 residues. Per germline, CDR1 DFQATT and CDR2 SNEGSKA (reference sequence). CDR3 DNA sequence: TGCAGTGCTCAGAGACAGGGAAGGGCCGGGGAGCTGTTTTTT. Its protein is CSAQRQGRAGELFF.

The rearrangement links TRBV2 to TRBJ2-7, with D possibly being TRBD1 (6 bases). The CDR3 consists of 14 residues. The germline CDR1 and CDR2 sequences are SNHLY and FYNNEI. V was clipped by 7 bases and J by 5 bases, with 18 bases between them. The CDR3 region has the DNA TGTGCCAGCACGCGTGAGGGGGTTTTCGACGAGCAGTACTTC. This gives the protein CASTREGVFDEQYF. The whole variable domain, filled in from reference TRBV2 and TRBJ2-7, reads EPEVTQTPSHQVTQMGQEVILRCVPISNHLYFYWYRQILGQKVEFLVSFYNNEISEKSEIFDDQFSVERPDGSNFTLKIRSTKLEDSAMYFCASTREGVFDEQYFGPGTRLTVT.

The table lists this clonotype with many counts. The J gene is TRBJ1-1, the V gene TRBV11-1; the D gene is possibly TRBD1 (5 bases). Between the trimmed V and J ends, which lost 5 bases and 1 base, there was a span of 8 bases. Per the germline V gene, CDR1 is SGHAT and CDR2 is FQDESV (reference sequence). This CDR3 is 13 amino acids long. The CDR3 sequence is CASSKTGNTEAFF. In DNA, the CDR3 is TGTGCCAGCAGCAAAACAGGGAACACTGAAGCTTTCTTT.

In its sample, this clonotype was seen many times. CDR3 nucleotide sequence: TGTGCCAGCAGCCAAGTTGTAAGGACCGTCGTCGAGCAGTACTTC. It encodes CASSQVVRTVVEQYF. The chain uses TRBV14 and TRBJ2-7, with D unresolved. The CDR3 is 15 amino acids. Germline lookup yields CDR1 SGHDN and CDR2 FVKESK. V dropped 1 base and J dropped 6 bases, with 16 bases sitting between them.

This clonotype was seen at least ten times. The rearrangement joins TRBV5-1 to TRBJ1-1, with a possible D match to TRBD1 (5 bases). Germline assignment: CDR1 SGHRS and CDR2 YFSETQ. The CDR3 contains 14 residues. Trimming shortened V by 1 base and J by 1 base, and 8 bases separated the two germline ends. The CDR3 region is CASSLTGGNTEAFF. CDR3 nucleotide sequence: TGCGCCAGCAGCTTGACGGGGGGGAACACTGAAGCTTTCTTT.

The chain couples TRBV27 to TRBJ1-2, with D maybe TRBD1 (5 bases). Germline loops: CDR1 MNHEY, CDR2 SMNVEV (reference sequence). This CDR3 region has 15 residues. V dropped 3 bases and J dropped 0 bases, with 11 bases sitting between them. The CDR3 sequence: CASSFLAGPNYGYTF. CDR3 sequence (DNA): TGTGCCAGCAGTTTTCTAGCAGGGCCTAACTATGGCTACACCTTC.

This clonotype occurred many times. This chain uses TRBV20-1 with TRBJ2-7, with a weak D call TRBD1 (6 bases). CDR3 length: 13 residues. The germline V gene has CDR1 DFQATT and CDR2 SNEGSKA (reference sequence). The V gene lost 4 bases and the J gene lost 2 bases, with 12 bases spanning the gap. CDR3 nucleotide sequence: TGCAGTGCTATGGAGGACAGCCCCTACGAGCAGTACTTC. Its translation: CSAMEDSPYEQYF.

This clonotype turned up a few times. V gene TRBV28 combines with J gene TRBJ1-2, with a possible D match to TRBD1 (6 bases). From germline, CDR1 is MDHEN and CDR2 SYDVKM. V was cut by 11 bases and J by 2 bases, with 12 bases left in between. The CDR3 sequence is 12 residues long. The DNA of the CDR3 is TGTGCCTCTCTGGGGGCGAACTATGGCTACACCTTC. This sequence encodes CASLGANYGYTF.

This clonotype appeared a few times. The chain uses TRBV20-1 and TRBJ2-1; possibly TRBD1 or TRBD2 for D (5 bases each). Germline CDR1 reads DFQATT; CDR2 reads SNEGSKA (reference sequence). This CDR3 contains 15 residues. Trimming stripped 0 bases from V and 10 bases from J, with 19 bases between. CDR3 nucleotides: TGCAGTGCTAGAGAGTCCGGGACCGAAGCAGAGGAGCAGTTCTTC. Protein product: CSARESGTEAEEQFF.

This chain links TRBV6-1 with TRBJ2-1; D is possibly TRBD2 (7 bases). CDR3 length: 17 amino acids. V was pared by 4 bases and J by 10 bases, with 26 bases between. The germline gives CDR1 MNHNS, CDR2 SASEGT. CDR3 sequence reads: CASSAGGGGAFFGEQFF. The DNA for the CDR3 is TGTGCCAGCAGTGCGGGGGGAGGGGGGGCATTTTTTGGCGAGCAGTTCTTC.

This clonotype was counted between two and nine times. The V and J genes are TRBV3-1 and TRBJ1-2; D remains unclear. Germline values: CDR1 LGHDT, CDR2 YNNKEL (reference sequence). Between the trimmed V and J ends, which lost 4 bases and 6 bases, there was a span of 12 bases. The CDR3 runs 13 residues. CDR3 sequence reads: CASSLSSSDGYTF. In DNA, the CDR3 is TGTGCCAGCAGCCTTAGCTCCAGCGATGGCTACACCTTC.

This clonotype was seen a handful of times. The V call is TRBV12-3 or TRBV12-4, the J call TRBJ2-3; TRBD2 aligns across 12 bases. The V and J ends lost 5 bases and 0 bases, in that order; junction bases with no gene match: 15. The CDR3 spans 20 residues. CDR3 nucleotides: TGTGCCAGCAGTCCCCTGTCGCCTAGCGGGGGGGTTACTAGCACAGATACGCAGTATTTT. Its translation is CASSPLSPSGGVTSTDTQYF.

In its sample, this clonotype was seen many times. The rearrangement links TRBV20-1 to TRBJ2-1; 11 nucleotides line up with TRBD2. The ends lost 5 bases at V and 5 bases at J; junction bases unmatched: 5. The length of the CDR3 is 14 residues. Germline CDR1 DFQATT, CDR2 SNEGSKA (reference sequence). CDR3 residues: CSASGTSGHNEQFF. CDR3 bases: TGCAGTGCTTCCGGGACTAGCGGACACAATGAGCAGTTCTTC.

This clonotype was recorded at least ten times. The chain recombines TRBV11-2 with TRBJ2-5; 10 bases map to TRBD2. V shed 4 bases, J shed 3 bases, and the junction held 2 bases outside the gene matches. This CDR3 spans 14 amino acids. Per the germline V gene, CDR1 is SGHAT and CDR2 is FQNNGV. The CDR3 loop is CASSWTSGEETQYF. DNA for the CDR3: TGTGCCAGCAGCTGGACTAGCGGTGAAGAGACCCAGTACTTC.

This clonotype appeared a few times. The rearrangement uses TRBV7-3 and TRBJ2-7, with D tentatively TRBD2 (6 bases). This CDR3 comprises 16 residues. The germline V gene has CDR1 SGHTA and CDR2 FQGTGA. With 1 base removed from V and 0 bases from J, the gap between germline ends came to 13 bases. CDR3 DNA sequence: TGTGCCAGCAGCTTAAGAGGTGGAGGGAGCTCCTACGAGCAGTACTTC. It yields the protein CASSLRGGGSSYEQYF.

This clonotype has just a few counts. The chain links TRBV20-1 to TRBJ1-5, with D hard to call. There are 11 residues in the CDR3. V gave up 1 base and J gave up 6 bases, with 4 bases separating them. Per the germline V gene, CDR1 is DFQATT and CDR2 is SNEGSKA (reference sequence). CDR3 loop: CSARVGQPQHF. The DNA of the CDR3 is TGCAGTGCTAGAGTTGGTCAGCCCCAGCATTTT.

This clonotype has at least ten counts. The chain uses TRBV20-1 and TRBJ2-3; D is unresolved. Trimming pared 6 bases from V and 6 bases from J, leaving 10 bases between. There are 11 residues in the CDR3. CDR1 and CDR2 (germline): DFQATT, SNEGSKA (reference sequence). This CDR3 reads CSAQSGDTQYF. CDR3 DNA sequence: TGCAGTGCCCAATCGGGCGATACGCAGTATTTT.

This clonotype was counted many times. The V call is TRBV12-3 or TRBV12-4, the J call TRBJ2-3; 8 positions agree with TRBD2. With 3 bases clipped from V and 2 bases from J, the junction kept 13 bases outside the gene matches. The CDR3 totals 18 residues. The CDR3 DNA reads TGTGCCAGCAGTTTGGAGCGGGGGAGCTCCACGACCACAGATACGCAGTATTTT. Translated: CASSLERGSSTTTDTQYF.

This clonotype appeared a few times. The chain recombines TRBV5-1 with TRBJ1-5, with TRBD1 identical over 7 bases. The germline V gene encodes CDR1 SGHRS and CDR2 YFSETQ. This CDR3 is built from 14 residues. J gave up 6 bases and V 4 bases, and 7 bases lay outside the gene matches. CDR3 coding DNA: TGCGCCAGCAGCCAAGGGGGCCCCGGTCAGCCCCAGCATTTT. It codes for CASSQGGPGQPQHF. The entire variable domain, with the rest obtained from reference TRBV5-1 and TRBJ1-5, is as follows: KAGVTQTPRYLIKTRGQQVTLSCSPISGHRSVSWYQQTPGQGLQFLFEYFSETQRNKGNFPGRFSGRQFSNSRSEMNVSTLELGDSALYLCASSQGGPGQPQHFGDGTRLSIL.

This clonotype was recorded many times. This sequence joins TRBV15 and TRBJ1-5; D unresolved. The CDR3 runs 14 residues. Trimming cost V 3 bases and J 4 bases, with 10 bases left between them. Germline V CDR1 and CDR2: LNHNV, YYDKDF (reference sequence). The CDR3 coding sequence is TGTGCCACCAGCAGTCAACGGTCGAATCAGCCCCAGCATTTT. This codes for CATSSQRSNQPQHF.

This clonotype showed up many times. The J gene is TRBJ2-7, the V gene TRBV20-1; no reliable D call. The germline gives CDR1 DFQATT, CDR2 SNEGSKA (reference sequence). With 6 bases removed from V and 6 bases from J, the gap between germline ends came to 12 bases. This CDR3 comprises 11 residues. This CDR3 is CSALSGPEQYF. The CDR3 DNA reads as TGCAGTGCCCTGTCGGGTCCCGAGCAGTACTTC.

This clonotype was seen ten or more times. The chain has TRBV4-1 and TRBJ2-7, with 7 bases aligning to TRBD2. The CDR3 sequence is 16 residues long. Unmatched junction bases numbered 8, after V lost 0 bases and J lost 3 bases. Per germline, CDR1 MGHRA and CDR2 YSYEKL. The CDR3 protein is CASSQDRKRGDYEQYF. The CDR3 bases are TGCGCCAGCAGCCAAGATCGAAAACGGGGGGACTACGAGCAGTACTTC.

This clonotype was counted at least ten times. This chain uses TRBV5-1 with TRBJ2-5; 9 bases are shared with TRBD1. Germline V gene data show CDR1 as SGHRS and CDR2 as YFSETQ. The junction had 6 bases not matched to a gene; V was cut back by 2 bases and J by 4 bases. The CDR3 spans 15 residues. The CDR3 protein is CASSFLTGGGETQYF. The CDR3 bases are TGCGCCAGCAGCTTTCTGACAGGGGGTGGAGAGACCCAGTACTTC.

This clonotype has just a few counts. The CDR3 region has the DNA TGTGCCAGCAGCCAAGTTTCCGTCGGCGAGCAGTACTTC. This sequence encodes CASSQVSVGEQYF. V gene TRBV4-2 combines with J gene TRBJ2-7; no firm D call. The CDR3 has 13 residues. Germline V lookup: CDR1 LGHNA, CDR2 YNFKEQ. Trimming pared 1 base from V and 6 bases from J, leaving 10 bases between.

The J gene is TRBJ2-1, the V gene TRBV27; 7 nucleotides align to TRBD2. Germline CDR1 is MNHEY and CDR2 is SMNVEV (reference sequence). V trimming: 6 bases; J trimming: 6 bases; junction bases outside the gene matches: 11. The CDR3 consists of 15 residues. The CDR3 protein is CASRPPASGSNEQFF. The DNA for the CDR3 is TGTGCCAGCAGGCCCCCGGCTAGCGGTAGCAATGAGCAGTTCTTC.

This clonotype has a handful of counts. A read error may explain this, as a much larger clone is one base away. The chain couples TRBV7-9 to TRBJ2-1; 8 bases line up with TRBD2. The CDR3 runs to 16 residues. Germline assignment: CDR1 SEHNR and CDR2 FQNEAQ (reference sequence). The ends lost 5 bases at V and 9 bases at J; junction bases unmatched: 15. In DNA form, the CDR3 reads TGTGCCAGCAGCGTAAGCGTTGGACTAGCCGGGCGTGAGCAGTTCTTC. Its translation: CASSVSVGLAGREQFF. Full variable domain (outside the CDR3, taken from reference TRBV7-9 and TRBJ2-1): DTGVSQNPRHKITKRGQNVTFRCDPISEHNRLYWYRQTLGQGPEFLTYFQNEAQLEKSRLLSDRFSAERPKGSFSTLEIQRTEQGDSAMYLCASSVSVGLAGREQFFGPGTRLTVL.

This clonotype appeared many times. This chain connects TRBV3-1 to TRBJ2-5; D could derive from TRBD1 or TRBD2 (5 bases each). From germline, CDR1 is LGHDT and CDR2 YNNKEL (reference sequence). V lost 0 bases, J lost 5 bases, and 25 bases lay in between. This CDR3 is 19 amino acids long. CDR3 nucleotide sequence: TGTGCCAGCAGCCAAGACGGCAGGGAGATGATGGGACCGTTTGAGACCCAGTACTTC. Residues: CASSQDGREMMGPFETQYF.

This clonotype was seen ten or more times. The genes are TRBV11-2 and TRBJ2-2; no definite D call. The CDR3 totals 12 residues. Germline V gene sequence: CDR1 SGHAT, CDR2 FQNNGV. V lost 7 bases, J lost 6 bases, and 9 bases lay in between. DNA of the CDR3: TGTGCCAGCAATGTCCTACCCGGGGAGCTGTTTTTT. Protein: CASNVLPGELFF.

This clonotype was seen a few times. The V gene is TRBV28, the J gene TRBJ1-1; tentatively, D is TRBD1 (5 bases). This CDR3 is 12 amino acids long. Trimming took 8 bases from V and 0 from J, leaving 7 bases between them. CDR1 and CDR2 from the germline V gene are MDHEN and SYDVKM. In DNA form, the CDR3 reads TGTGCCAGCGGGGGAGTGAACACTGAAGCTTTCTTT. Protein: CASGGVNTEAFF.

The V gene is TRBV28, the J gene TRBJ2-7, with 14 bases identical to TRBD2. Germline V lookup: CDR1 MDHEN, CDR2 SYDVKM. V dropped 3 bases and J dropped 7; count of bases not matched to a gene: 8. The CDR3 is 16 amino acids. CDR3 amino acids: CASSFWGLAGVGEQYF. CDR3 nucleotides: TGTGCCAGCAGTTTCTGGGGACTAGCGGGAGTTGGGGAGCAGTACTTC. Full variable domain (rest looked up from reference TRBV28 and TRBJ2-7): DVKVTQSSRYLVKRTGEKVFLECVQDMDHENMFWYRQDPGLGLRLIYFSYDVKMKEKGDIPEGYSVSREKKERFSLILESASTNQTSMYLCASSFWGLAGVGEQYFGPGTRLTVT.

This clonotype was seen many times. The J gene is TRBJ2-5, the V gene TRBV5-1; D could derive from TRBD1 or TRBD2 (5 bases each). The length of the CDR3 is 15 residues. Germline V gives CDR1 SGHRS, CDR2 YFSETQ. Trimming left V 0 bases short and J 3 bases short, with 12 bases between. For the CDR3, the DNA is TGCGCCAGCAGCTTGGCTGGGACGGACAAAGAGACCCAGTACTTC. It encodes CASSLAGTDKETQYF.